This TCR beta chain was observed in a study of long-term antiretroviral therapy in people with HIV. At survey level, the immunoSEQ assay was run in its v3.0 version. Some clones are missing from TCRdb's copy, which holds only in-frame ones; the method was immunoSEQ multiplex PCR. The sample gives roughly 40,000 clones, approximately 86% of which show up once; roughly 3.6% is in the top ten. CDR3 length: 17 amino acids. Trimming removed 0 bases from V and 7 bases from J; junction bases left unmatched: 10. Germline values: CDR1 SGHDN, CDR2 FVKESK. The sequencing used unsorted PBMCs, collected just before starting antiretroviral therapy. The sequence derives from a woman aged 18-35 years with HIV. V usage is TRBV14 and J usage is TRBJ2-1; 9 nucleotides line up with TRBD2. CDR3 coding DNA: TGTGCCAGCAGCCAAGAGGGGGTAGCGGGAGCCTTGAATGAGCAGTTCTTC. This codes for CASSQEGVAGALNEQFF.